This TCR beta chain was captured by sequencing in a study of T cell clonality in common variable immunodeficiency. Only in-frame clones appear in the TCRdb table, and some are missing; sequencing was by immunoSEQ multiplex PCR. Singletons are absent from the sample, which has just over 20,000 clones. Study observations and caveats: Fewer TCRbeta clones were shared among CVID subjects than controls. In common variable immunodeficiency, TCR beta chains reportedly carried fewer deletions and N-nucleotide insertions. T cell subpopulation sequencing would be needed to explain CVID clonality.

This clone was found many times. Its antigen is undetermined. The read ends 3 residues early relative to the CDR3; the germline J gene fills the gap. Blood came from CVID subjects not ill and not taking immunomodulatory or immunosuppressive medication. The CDR3 is 15 amino acids. Germline V gene sequence: CDR1 KGHSH, CDR2 LQKENI. Trimming left V 3 bases short and J 6 bases short, with 12 bases between. Sample: peripheral blood mononuclear cells. V and J are TRBV18 and TRBJ1-6; a weak D match, TRBD1 (6 bases). This TCR derives from a human donor with common variable immunodeficiency. This CDR3 reads CASSPSGALNSPLHF. The CDR3 DNA, read in part, is TGTGCCAGCTCACCGTCAGGGGCGCTTAATTCACCC.